This T cell receptor (beta chain) stems from a study of blood T cell repertoires in COVID-19. How the authors handled the data: From reference gene primer amplification, estimates of nucleated cell counts were derived. Using immunoSEQ multiplex PCR, the repertoire was profiled, and TCRdb retains in-frame clones only, with some absent. The DNA gave D and trimming, while V, J and clone size come from that table. The sample records about 250,000 clones, about 83% being singletons. Germline V CDR1 and CDR2: ENHRY, SYGVKD. Trimming at V came to 3 bases and at J to 2 bases, leaving 8 bases not matched to a gene. The CDR3 covers 16 residues.

J is TRBJ2-3 and V is TRBV10-3, with 7 nucleotides matching TRBD1. The origin of this receptor is a man aged 80 or over with acute or convalescent COVID-19. The material sequenced was peripheral blood. The CDR3 DNA reads as TGTGCCATCAGTGATACTTTGGGACAGAACACAGATACGCAGTATTTT. The encoded protein is CAISDTLGQNTDTQYF.